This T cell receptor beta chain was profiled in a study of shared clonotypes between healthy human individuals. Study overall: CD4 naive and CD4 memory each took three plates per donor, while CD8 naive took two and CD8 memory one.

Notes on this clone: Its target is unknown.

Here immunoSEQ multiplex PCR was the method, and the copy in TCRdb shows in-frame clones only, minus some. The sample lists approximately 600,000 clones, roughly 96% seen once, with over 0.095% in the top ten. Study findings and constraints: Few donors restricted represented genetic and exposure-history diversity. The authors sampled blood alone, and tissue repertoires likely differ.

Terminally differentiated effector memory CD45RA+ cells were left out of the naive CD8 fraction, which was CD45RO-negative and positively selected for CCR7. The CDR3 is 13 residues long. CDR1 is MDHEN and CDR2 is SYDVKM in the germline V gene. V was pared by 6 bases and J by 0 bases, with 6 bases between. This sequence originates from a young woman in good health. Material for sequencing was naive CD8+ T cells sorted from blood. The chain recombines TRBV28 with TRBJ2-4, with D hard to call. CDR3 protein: CASSAGAKNIQYF. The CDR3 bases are TGTGCCAGCAGCGCCGGAGCCAAAAACATTCAGTACTTC.